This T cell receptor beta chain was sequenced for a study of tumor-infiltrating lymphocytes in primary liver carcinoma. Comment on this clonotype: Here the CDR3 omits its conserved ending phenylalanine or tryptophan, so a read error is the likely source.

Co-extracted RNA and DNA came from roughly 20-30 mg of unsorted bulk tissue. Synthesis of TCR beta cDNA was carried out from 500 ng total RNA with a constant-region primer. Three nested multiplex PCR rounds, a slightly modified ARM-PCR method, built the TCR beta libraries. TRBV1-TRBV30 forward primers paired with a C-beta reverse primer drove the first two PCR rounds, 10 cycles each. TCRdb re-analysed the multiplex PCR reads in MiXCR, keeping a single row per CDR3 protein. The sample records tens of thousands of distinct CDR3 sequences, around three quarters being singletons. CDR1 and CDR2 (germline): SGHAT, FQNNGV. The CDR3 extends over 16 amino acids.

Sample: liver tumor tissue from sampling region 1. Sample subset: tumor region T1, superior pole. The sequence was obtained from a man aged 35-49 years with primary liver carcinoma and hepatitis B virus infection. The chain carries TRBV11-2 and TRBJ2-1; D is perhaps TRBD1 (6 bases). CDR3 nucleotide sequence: TGTGCCAGCAGCAAAGGGGGACGTAGCTCCTATAATGAGCAGTTCTCC. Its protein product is CASSKGGRSSYNEQFS.